The subject of this entry is one TCR beta chain. The entry originates in a study of blood T cell repertoires in COVID-19. Study-wide context: Spain, Italy and the United States supplied samples that represented acute and convalescent COVID-19.

CDR3 length: 14 amino acids. CDR1 and CDR2 (germline): SEHNR, FQNEAQ (reference sequence). V dropped 5 bases and J dropped 3 bases, with 13 bases sitting between them. Clones were sequenced by immunoSEQ multiplex PCR, and TCRdb holds only the in-frame ones, with some missing. The data show 70,000 or so clones, just over 85% seen once. The sample was peripheral blood. This receptor was taken from a man in his fifties or sixties with acute or convalescent COVID-19. The chain joins TRBV7-9 to TRBJ1-1, with D maybe TRBD1 (6 bases). The CDR3 DNA reads TGTGCCAGCAGCCGAACAGGGATGGACACTGAAGCTTTCTTT. This encodes CASSRTGMDTEAFF.